Listed below are T cell receptor beta chains from one sample, sequenced in a study of vaccination and CD4 T cells after COVID-19. What these receptors recognize is not known. TCRdb re-derived calls from the PCR reads in MiXCR, one entry per CDR3 protein. The sample has over 15,000 distinct CDR3 sequences, around 42% seen once. Here the sequenced sample was CD4+ T cells from blood, cultured in vitro, taken before SARS-CoV-2 vaccination. The source is a human donor who had recovered from COVID-19. The CDR3 runs from the conserved cysteine through the conserved F or W. The order of the fields is J gene, V gene, D gene, clone size, CDR3 DNA, CDR3 protein. D genes are given only for firm matches. Rows give clone size only sometimes, using once, few, many, or a class for an expanded clone.

TRBJ1-6	TRBV6-5	NA	NA	TGTGCCAGCAGTTACGAGCAGATAAATTCACCCCTCCACTTT	CASSYEQINSPLHF
TRBJ1-2	TRBV6-5	TRBD1	few	TGTGCCAGCAGTTACTCCAAGACAGGGAATGGCTACACCTTC	CASSYSKTGNGYTF
TRBJ2-7	TRBV7-2	NA	few	TGTGCCAGCAGCTTAGCGAGTCGGAGGGGACACTACGAGCAGTACTTC	CASSLASRRGHYEQYF
TRBJ2-7	TRBV27	TRBD2	few	TGTGCCAGCAGTCCGTCCCGGGGGGGCGTAACCTACGAGCAGTACTTC	CASSPSRGGVTYEQYF
TRBJ2-7	TRBV12-3/TRBV12-4	TRBD1	NA	TGTGCCAGCAGTCGGACAGGTTACGAGCAGTACTTC	CASSRTGYEQYF
TRBJ1-1	TRBV5-4	TRBD1	NA	TGTGCCAGCAGCTCCGGGACAGTGAGAACGAACACTGAAGCTTTCTTT	CASSSGTVRTNTEAFF
TRBJ2-3	TRBV4-1	NA	NA	TGCGCCAGCAGCCAAGTCGCGGGGCTCACAGATACGCAGTATTTT	CASSQVAGLTDTQYF
TRBJ1-1	TRBV20-1	NA	NA	TGCAGTGCTAGAGATGGCTTTGAGAACACTGAAGCTTTCTTT	CSARDGFENTEAFF
TRBJ2-1	TRBV11-2	NA	NA	TGTGCCAGCAGCTCTAGAACCGGGAGCGCCATCAATGAGCAGTTCTTC	CASSSRTGSAINEQFF
TRBJ2-5	TRBV7-9	NA	NA	TGTGCCAGCAGCTTAGCGAAGGGGGGCCCATGGACCCAGTACTTC	CASSLAKGGPWTQYF
TRBJ2-3	TRBV20-1	NA	few	TGCAGTGCTGCAAACCCCCGAGAGGGTACAGATACGCAGTATTTT	CSAANPREGTDTQYF
TRBJ1-4	TRBV24-1	NA	NA	TGTGCCACCAGTGATACTAATGAAAAACTGTTTTTT	CATSDTNEKLFF
TRBJ1-5	TRBV7-8	NA	NA	TGTGCCAGCAGCTCCAATTACTTGCCCCAGCATTTT	CASSSNYLPQHF